Shown below are 27 T cell receptor beta chains from a single sample sequenced in a study of shared clonotypes between healthy human individuals. The data were produced by immunoSEQ multiplex PCR, yet TCRdb's version contains in-frame clones alone and is incomplete. The sample holds roughly 2.5 million clones; around nine tenths are singletons and the top ten take around 0.14%. The sequenced material came from naive CD4+ T cells sorted from blood. Subset in this sample: CD45RA+ positively selected. The receptors here all came from a man aged 18 to 29 in good health.

This rearrangement joins TRBV10-3 to TRBJ1-2; 7 positions agree with TRBD1. Losses at the gene ends were 4 bases for V and 7 bases for J; bases not matched to a gene: 9. This CDR3 region has 14 residues. CDR1 ENHRY and CDR2 SYGVKD come from the germline V gene. The DNA for the CDR3 is TGTGCCATCAGTGGGACAGGAGCCCTACGTGGCTACACCTTC. This translates into CAISGTGALRGYTF.

V is TRBV18 and J is TRBJ2-1; D is possibly TRBD1 (5 bases). The germline gives CDR1 KGHSH, CDR2 LQKENI. This CDR3 contains 16 residues. V was pared by 2 bases and J by 6 bases, with 17 bases between. Here the CDR3 DNA reads TGTGCCAGCTCACCATGGTCCGACAGCTCTGCCAATGAGCAGTTCTTC. Its translation: CASSPWSDSSANEQFF.

V and J are TRBV9 and TRBJ2-2; perhaps TRBD2 as D (5 bases). V lost 0 bases and J lost 7, with 16 bases in between. Germline loops: CDR1 SGDLS, CDR2 YYNGEE. The CDR3 has 16 residues. The CDR3 loop reads CASSVGLANIGGELFF. DNA for the CDR3: TGTGCCAGCAGCGTAGGGCTAGCCAACATTGGCGGGGAGCTGTTTTTT.

The chain employs TRBV18 and TRBJ1-2; D gene unclear. Trimming removed 1 base from V and 8 bases from J, with 20 bases in between. CDR1 KGHSH and CDR2 LQKENI come from the germline V gene. The CDR3 covers 16 residues. CDR3: CASSPLPPPEISGYTF. The CDR3, as DNA: TGTGCCAGCTCACCACTTCCCCCGCCGGAAATATCGGGCTACACCTTC. Full variable domain (remainder filled in from reference TRBV18 and TRBJ1-2): NAGVMQNPRHLVRRRGQEARLRCSPMKGHSHVYWYRQLPEEGLKFMVYLQKENIIDESGMPKERFSAEFPKEGPSILRIQQVVRGDSAAYFCASSPLPPPEISGYTFGSGTRLTVV.

The chain combines TRBV27 with TRBJ2-6; D may be TRBD1 or TRBD2 (5 bases each). Trimming removed 6 bases at V and 3 bases at J, with 9 bases between. Per the germline V gene, CDR1 is MNHEY and CDR2 is SMNVEV (reference sequence). This CDR3 spans 14 amino acids. The CDR3 loop reads CASRGAGGANVLTF. CDR3 DNA sequence: TGTGCCAGCAGAGGGGCGGGTGGGGCCAACGTCCTGACTTTC.

The chain recombines TRBV5-6 with TRBJ1-2, with TRBD1 matching over 11 bases. The CDR3 runs 16 residues. CDR1 SGHDT and CDR2 YYEEEE come from the germline V gene. The junction had 9 bases not matched to a gene; V was cut back by 0 bases and J by 8 bases. The CDR3 here is CASSLASAGTGGGYTF. In DNA form, the CDR3 reads TGTGCCAGCAGCTTGGCCAGCGCAGGGACAGGGGGAGGCTACACCTTC.

The rearrangement uses TRBV7-9 and TRBJ2-2; D is unresolved. Per the germline V gene, CDR1 is SEHNR and CDR2 is FQNEAQ (reference sequence). V lost 5 bases to trimming and J lost 6 bases, with 4 bases between them. The CDR3 covers 11 residues. As DNA, the CDR3 is TGTGCCAGCAGCGTGGCCGGGGAGCTGTTTTTT. Translating it yields CASSVAGELFF.

As regards this clone: Sequence at one end of the junction differs from germline and may be a read error. The chain employs TRBV5-1 and TRBJ2-7; 8 nucleotides line up with TRBD1. CDR3 size: 15 residues. The germline CDR1 and CDR2 sequences are SGHRS and YFSETQ. The CDR3 sequence: CASSLGTGLSSEQYF. As DNA, the CDR3 is TGCGCCAGCAGCTTGGGGACAGGGTTGTCCTCCGAGCAGTACTTC.

This clone was observed once. This sequence joins TRBV6-1 and TRBJ1-3; 7 nucleotides line up with TRBD1. Germline-derived CDR1 and CDR2 are MNHNS and SASEGT. The CDR3 extends over 14 amino acids. The V segment lost 6 bases and the J segment 4 bases; nucleotides outside the gene matches: 6. Here the CDR3 reads CASSPTGTGNTIYF. CDR3 sequence (DNA): TGTGCCAGCAGCCCGACAGGGACCGGAAACACCATATATTTT.

The genes are TRBV7-9 and TRBJ1-1; 8 nucleotides match TRBD1. Germline assignment: CDR1 SEHNR and CDR2 FQNEAQ (reference sequence). This CDR3 region has 13 residues. Trimming took 2 bases from V and 5 from J; bases not matched to a gene: 1. The CDR3 DNA reads TGTGCCAGCAGCTTAAGACAGGGGACTGAAGCTTTCTTT. Its translation: CASSLRQGTEAFF.

The chain has TRBV4-3 and TRBJ2-7; 9 bases line up with TRBD2. The CDR3 consists of 13 residues. J gave up 6 bases and V 3 bases, and 3 bases lay outside the gene matches. CDR1 and CDR2 (germline): LGHNA, YSLEER. The CDR3: CASSQREGLEQYF. For the CDR3, the DNA is TGCGCCAGCAGCCAGCGGGAGGGCCTCGAGCAGTACTTC.

Regarding this clone: Other DNA sequences within the sample encode an identical CDR3. The V gene is TRBV11-2, the J gene TRBJ2-7; TRBD1 matches at 9 bases. CDR1 is SGHAT and CDR2 is FQNNGV in the germline V gene. Unmatched junction bases numbered 6, after V lost 6 bases and J lost 3 bases. The CDR3 totals 14 residues. This CDR3 is CASSWGQGIYEQYF. In nucleotides, the CDR3 is TGTGCCAGCAGTTGGGGACAGGGAATCTACGAGCAGTACTTC.

The rearrangement links TRBV6-5 to TRBJ2-3; the match to TRBD1 covers 10 bases. The germline gives CDR1 MNHEY, CDR2 SVGAGI. The V segment lost 10 bases and the J segment 4 bases; nucleotides outside the gene matches: 5. The CDR3 has 13 amino acids. This chain's CDR3 is CATDRGRPDTQYF. The CDR3 DNA is TGTGCCACCGACAGGGGGCGCCCAGATACGCAGTATTTT.

This clone was observed a handful of times. The J gene is TRBJ1-5, the V gene TRBV30; 7 bases map to TRBD1. Germline values: CDR1 GTSNPN, CDR2 SVGIG (reference sequence). The CDR3 has 13 amino acids. V was clipped by 4 bases and J by 7 bases; unmatched bases: 7. The CDR3 nucleotides read TGTGCCTGGAATTACAGGGGTCAGCAGCCCCAGCATTTT. It is translated as CAWNYRGQQPQHF. Supplemented by reference TRBV30 and TRBJ1-5, the full variable domain reads SQTIHQWPATLVQPVGSPLSLECTVEGTSNPNLYWYRQAAGRGLQLLFYSVGIGQISSEVPQNLSASRPQDRQFILSSKKLLLSDSGFYLCAWNYRGQQPQHFGDGTRLSIL.

The V and J genes are TRBV7-2 and TRBJ2-3, with 8 bases fitting TRBD1. Looked up from germline, CDR1 is SGHTA and CDR2 is FQGNSA. Trimming took 4 bases from V and 7 from J; bases not matched to a gene: 4. The length of the CDR3 is 13 residues. In nucleotides, the CDR3 is TGTGCCAGCAGCTCGAGACAGGGGAATACGCAGTATTTT. As protein: CASSSRQGNTQYF.

The genes are TRBV11-2 and TRBJ2-3; TRBD1 agrees at 10 bases. Per the germline V gene, CDR1 is SGHAT and CDR2 is FQNNGV. The CDR3 has 16 amino acids. Losses at the gene ends were 3 bases for V and 3 bases for J; bases not matched to a gene: 6. CDR3 nucleotide sequence: TGTGCCAGCAGCTTGACAGGGGGCGGTGTTACAGATACGCAGTATTTT. It encodes CASSLTGGGVTDTQYF.

The rearrangement joins TRBV10-3 to TRBJ1-1; D is undetermined. Trimming shortened V by 4 bases and J by 4 bases, and 13 bases separated the two germline ends. The length of the CDR3 is 14 residues. Germline V gene sequence: CDR1 ENHRY, CDR2 SYGVKD. CDR3: CAISGPLEGTEAFF. The CDR3 DNA sequence: TGTGCCATCAGTGGACCCCTTGAGGGCACTGAAGCTTTCTTT.

The chain is built from TRBV18 and TRBJ2-5; 7 nucleotides align to TRBD1. This CDR3 is built from 17 residues. V was clipped by 4 bases and J by 5 bases; unmatched bases: 16. CDR1 KGHSH and CDR2 LQKENI come from the germline V gene. The CDR3, as DNA: TGTGCCAGCTCACACGGCTCGGTTAGGGGGCGCCCGGAGACCCAGTACTTC. Its protein product is CASSHGSVRGRPETQYF.

V and J are TRBV7-9 and TRBJ1-5, with D possibly TRBD1 on 5 matching bases. This CDR3 spans 17 amino acids. Germline values: CDR1 SEHNR, CDR2 FQNEAQ (reference sequence). The ends were cut back, 0 bases at V and 3 bases at J, with 15 bases in the middle. CDR3 DNA sequence: TGTGCCAGCAGCTTAGCGGGGGAGGGCCCGAACAATCAGCCCCAGCATTTT. Its translation: CASSLAGEGPNNQPQHF.

This clone was seen only once. This chain uses TRBV5-1 with TRBJ2-5; 8 bases fit TRBD1. V lost 1 base and J lost 5; bases outside the gene matches: 10. The CDR3 is 16 amino acids. Germline V gene data show CDR1 as SGHRS and CDR2 as YFSETQ. CDR3 DNA: TGCGCCAGCAGCTTGCAACCCCAGGGGGCTGGGGAGACCCAGTACTTC. Its protein is CASSLQPQGAGETQYF.

V is TRBV5-1 and J is TRBJ2-1; the D is unclear. The CDR3 has 16 residues. V was shortened by 2 bases and J by 2 bases, with 14 bases between the two germline ends. Germline V lookup: CDR1 SGHRS, CDR2 YFSETQ. CDR3 amino acids: CASSLMSSPTYNEQFF. CDR3 nucleotide sequence: TGCGCCAGCAGCTTAATGAGTTCGCCTACCTACAATGAGCAGTTCTTC. Variable domain in full (rest from reference TRBV5-1 and TRBJ2-1): KAGVTQTPRYLIKTRGQQVTLSCSPISGHRSVSWYQQTPGQGLQFLFEYFSETQRNKGNFPGRFSGRQFSNSRSEMNVSTLELGDSALYLCASSLMSSPTYNEQFFGPGTRLTVL.

This chain joins TRBV9 and TRBJ2-1; possibly TRBD2 for D (5 bases). V lost 0 bases to trimming and J lost 2 bases, with 12 bases between them. The CDR3 loop spans 16 amino acids. Germline V gene sequence: CDR1 SGDLS, CDR2 YYNGEE. The DNA for the CDR3 is TGTGCCAGCAGCGTAGCCCAAGCACTAGCCTACAATGAGCAGTTCTTC. The encoded protein is CASSVAQALAYNEQFF.

The chain uses TRBV5-1 and TRBJ1-2; D might be TRBD1 (6 bases). CDR1 is SGHRS, CDR2 YFSETQ, per germline. This CDR3 has 14 residues. Trimming took 4 bases from V and 8 from J, leaving 18 bases between them. CDR3 DNA sequence: TGCGCCAGCAGCCCGGAAGGGGGGGCCGGAGGCTACACCTTC. Protein: CASSPEGGAGGYTF.

V gene TRBV11-2 combines with J gene TRBJ1-2; D remains ambiguous. In germline, CDR1 is SGHAT, CDR2 FQNNGV. V was pared by 0 bases and J by 4 bases, with 9 bases between. This CDR3 comprises 14 residues. The CDR3 DNA sequence: TGTGCCAGCAGCTTAGATGCGGAAAGCTATGGCTACACCTTC. Translating it yields CASSLDAESYGYTF.

The chain employs TRBV6-4 and TRBJ2-1; a weak D match, TRBD2 (6 bases). CDR1 is MRHNA, CDR2 SNTAGT, per germline. Deletions cut 2 bases from V and 8 bases from J, with 16 bases between. The CDR3 is 15 residues long. CDR3 in amino acids: CASSDGSWRGDEQFF. CDR3 DNA: TGTGCCAGCAGTGACGGGTCTTGGAGGGGCGATGAGCAGTTCTTC.

The J gene is TRBJ2-1, the V gene TRBV19; 14 nucleotides agree with TRBD2. The ends lost 5 bases at V and 3 bases at J; junction bases unmatched: 3. CDR1 is LNHDA and CDR2 is SQIVND in the germline V gene (reference sequence). The CDR3 spans 16 residues. The CDR3 loop is CASSEGTSGSYNEQFF. Here the CDR3 DNA reads TGTGCCAGTAGTGAGGGGACTAGCGGGAGCTACAATGAGCAGTTCTTC. Full variable domain (missing parts from reference TRBV19 and TRBJ2-1): DGGITQSPKYLFRKEGQNVTLSCEQNLNHDAMYWYRQDPGQGLRLIYYSQIVNDFQKGDIAEGYSVSREKKESFPLTVTSAQKNPTAFYLCASSEGTSGSYNEQFFGPGTRLTVL.

The chain uses TRBV7-9 and TRBJ2-7; 8 bases agree with TRBD2. The CDR3 is 16 amino acids. V was clipped by 2 bases and J by 7 bases; unmatched bases: 13. The germline V gene encodes CDR1 SEHNR and CDR2 FQNEAQ (reference sequence). The CDR3 sequence is CASSLFTPTSVREQYF. The CDR3 DNA sequence: TGTGCCAGCAGCTTATTCACGCCGACTAGCGTGCGAGAGCAGTACTTC.